This T cell receptor beta chain was sequenced in a study of blood T cell repertoires in COVID-19. Turning to the study itself: Samples representing acute and convalescent COVID-19 were sourced from the United States, Italy and Spain.

The trim removed 6 bases at V and 1 base at J, leaving 1 base unmatched. This CDR3 spans 13 amino acids. CDR1 is SNHLY and CDR2 is FYNNEI in the germline V gene. Self-reported history from a screening survey and questionnaire set each donor's cohort. In the original processing: Scientists estimated how many nucleated cells there were by amplifying reference gene primers. Using immunoSEQ multiplex PCR, the repertoire was profiled, and TCRdb retains in-frame clones only, with some absent. Clonal size and the V and J genes are those of that table, whereas D and trimming came from the DNA. The sample includes about 370,000 clones, 75% to 90% of them seen just once.

The receptor comes from a young man who had recovered from COVID-19. The chain is built from TRBV2 and TRBJ2-7, with 9 nucleotides matching TRBD1. The sample taken for sequencing was PBMCs or T cells enriched from blood (not recorded which). CDR3 loop: CASRDRGSYEQYF. The CDR3 DNA reads as TGTGCCAGCAGGGACAGGGGTTCCTACGAGCAGTACTTC. The variable domain in full, completed from reference TRBV2 and TRBJ2-7, reads EPEVTQTPSHQVTQMGQEVILRCVPISNHLYFYWYRQILGQKVEFLVSFYNNEISEKSEIFDDQFSVERPDGSNFTLKIRSTKLEDSAMYFCASRDRGSYEQYFGPGTRLTVT.